Shown below are 25 T cell receptor beta chains from a single sample sequenced in a study of blood T cells in healthy people across ages. Sample-barcoded 5' priming and a J-beta primer mix drove a second PCR of about 6 to 12 cycles. TCRdb re-called the 5' RACE reads through MiXCR, storing one row per CDR3 protein. The sample lists about a million distinct CDR3 sequences; about 51% were seen once. Sequences were obtained from blood. These receptors were taken from a woman aged 55 to 70 in good health.

With respect to this clonotype: One junction end does not reproduce the germline sequence, and a read error may be involved. V gene TRBV20-1 combines with J gene TRBJ2-3; D possibly corresponds to TRBD1 (6 bases). The CDR3 is 15 residues long. Per the germline V gene, CDR1 is DFQATT and CDR2 is SNEGSKA (reference sequence). CDR3 protein: CSADEMDRSTDTQNF. Written as DNA, the CDR3 is TGCAGTGCCGACGAAATGGACAGAAGTACAGATACGCAGAATTTT.

The CDR3, as DNA: TGCGCCAGCAGCGATGGACAGATACCTACTGAAGCTTTCTTT. It translates to CASSDGQIPTEAFF. The chain links TRBV4-1 to TRBJ1-1; possibly TRBD1 for D (6 bases). The germline V gene encodes CDR1 MGHRA and CDR2 YSYEKL. V was cut by 5 bases and J by 5 bases, with 15 bases left in between. The CDR3 consists of 14 residues.

This clonotype was detected only a few times. The rearrangement links TRBV6-2 or TRBV6-3 to TRBJ2-1; perhaps TRBD2 as D (6 bases). Trimming removed 8 bases at V and 11 bases at J, with 22 bases between. CDR3 length equals 14 residues. CDR1 and CDR2 from the germline V gene are MNHEY and SVGEGT. The CDR3 DNA reads as TGTGCCAGCGGCGTTCGGCGGGGAGAGCTCCAGCAGTTCTTC. Encoded protein: CASGVRRGELQQFF.

The rearrangement uses TRBV7-8 and TRBJ1-2, with D tentatively TRBD1 (5 bases). CDR1 is SGHVS, CDR2 FQNEAQ, per germline. The CDR3 covers 15 residues. Trimming cost V 4 bases and J 6 bases, with 18 bases left between them. CDR3 in amino acids: CASSYRWGDSHGYTF. For the CDR3, the DNA is TGTGCCAGCAGCTACCGATGGGGGGACTCTCATGGCTACACCTTC. Together with reference TRBV7-8 and TRBJ1-2, the CDR3 gives the full variable domain: GAGVSQSPRYKVAKRGQDVALRCDPISGHVSLFWYQQALGQGPEFLTYFQNEAQLDKSGLPSDRFFAERPEGSVSTLKIQRTQQEDSAVYLCASSYRWGDSHGYTFGSGTRLTVV.

CDR3 nucleotide sequence: TGTGCCAGCATATTAGGGGACGGGAAAAGCTCCTACGAGCAGTACTTC. Encoded protein: CASILGDGKSSYEQYF. V is TRBV7-9 and J is TRBJ2-7, with D possibly being TRBD1 or TRBD2 (5 bases each). Germline-derived CDR1 and CDR2 are SEHNR and FQNEAQ (reference sequence). This CDR3 region has 16 residues. The V end lost 7 bases, the J end lost 0 bases, and 19 bases lay between the germline ends. Together with reference TRBV7-9 and TRBJ2-7, the CDR3 gives the full variable domain: DTGVSQNPRHKITKRGQNVTFRCDPISEHNRLYWYRQTLGQGPEFLTYFQNEAQLEKSRLLSDRFSAERPKGSFSTLEIQRTEQGDSAMYLCASILGDGKSSYEQYFGPGTRLTVT.

The CDR3 sequence: CASRVDDDEQYF. For the CDR3, the DNA is TGCGCCAGCAGAGTAGACGATGACGAGCAGTACTTC. The chain is built from TRBV5-1 and TRBJ2-7; D remains unclear. Germline-derived CDR1 and CDR2 are SGHRS and YFSETQ. This CDR3 has 12 amino acids. The germline V and J ends were trimmed by 5 bases and 5 bases, with 11 bases remaining between them.

This chain links TRBV10-2 with TRBJ2-2, with TRBD1 identical over 10 bases. Losses at the gene ends were 0 bases for V and 4 bases for J; bases not matched to a gene: 2. The CDR3 has 16 residues. Germline loops: CDR1 WSHSY, CDR2 SAAADI. The CDR3, as DNA: TGCGCCAGCAGTGAGTCAAGGGACAGGGGCACCGGGGAGCTGTTTTTT. Encoded protein: CASSESRDRGTGELFF.

A single count supports this clonotype. The rearrangement joins TRBV28 to TRBJ2-4, with TRBD2 identical over 8 bases. Trimming took 3 bases from V and 2 from J; bases not matched to a gene: 3. Looked up from germline, CDR1 is MDHEN and CDR2 is SYDVKM. The CDR3 length is 15 residues. The CDR3 nucleotides are TGTGCCAGCAGTTTCGGGGGGGGTTCCAAAAACATTCAGTACTTC. Translating it yields CASSFGGGSKNIQYF.

This rearrangement joins TRBV30 to TRBJ2-7; D is perhaps TRBD2 (5 bases). CDR1 GTSNPN and CDR2 SVGIG come from the germline V gene (reference sequence). Trimming took 5 bases from V and 0 from J, leaving 8 bases between them. The CDR3 has 12 amino acids. CDR3 residues: CAWSDYSYEQYF. Written as DNA, the CDR3 is TGTGCCTGGTCCGACTACTCCTACGAGCAGTACTTC.

This chain uses TRBV28 with TRBJ2-1; D unclear. The V end was cut by 3 bases, the J end by 8 bases, with 17 bases between. The germline V gene has CDR1 MDHEN and CDR2 SYDVKM. The CDR3 is 15 amino acids. CDR3 coding DNA: TGTGCCAGCAGTTTGGCAACAGCTATTGGGGATGAGCAGTTCTTC. Its translation is CASSLATAIGDEQFF. The entire variable domain, with the rest obtained from reference TRBV28 and TRBJ2-1, is as follows: DVKVTQSSRYLVKRTGEKVFLECVQDMDHENMFWYRQDPGLGLRLIYFSYDVKMKEKGDIPEGYSVSREKKERFSLILESASTNQTSMYLCASSLATAIGDEQFFGPGTRLTVL.

This clonotype has only a few counts. J is TRBJ2-1 and V is TRBV20-1; TRBD2 matches at 7 bases. After removal of 3 bases from V and 4 bases from J, the junction contained 6 bases not matched to a gene. This CDR3 has 14 amino acids. Germline loops: CDR1 DFQATT, CDR2 SNEGSKA (reference sequence). CDR3 nucleotides: TGCAGTGCTAGGACCGGACTAGGGTACAATGAGCAGTTCTTC. This translates into CSARTGLGYNEQFF.

This clonotype was recorded a few times. The rearrangement uses TRBV29-1 and TRBJ2-1, with 8 bases that match TRBD1. CDR1 is SQVTM, CDR2 ANQGSEA, per germline. The J segment lost 7 bases and the V segment lost 4 bases, leaving 6 bases of the junction unmatched. This CDR3 region has 13 residues. The chain's CDR3 is CSVGRGQGNEQFF. The CDR3 DNA reads as TGCAGCGTTGGCAGGGGGCAGGGGAATGAGCAGTTCTTC.

This chain links TRBV5-1 with TRBJ2-6; 8 bases fit TRBD1. Germline loops: CDR1 SGHRS, CDR2 YFSETQ. The CDR3 spans 17 residues. With 4 bases clipped from V and 2 bases from J, the junction kept 8 bases outside the gene matches. The CDR3 nucleotides are TGCGCCAGCAGCAAGGGAGAGACAGGGGCTGGGGCCAACGTCCTGACTTTC. Translation: CASSKGETGAGANVLTF.

This sequence joins TRBV10-3 and TRBJ2-7; tentatively, D is TRBD1 or TRBD2 (5 bases each). Germline loops: CDR1 ENHRY, CDR2 SYGVKD. The CDR3 extends over 14 amino acids. V gave up 4 bases and J gave up 2 bases, with 12 bases separating them. The DNA of the CDR3 is TGTGCCATCAGTGCGAGAGGGGTTACCTACGAGCAGTACTTC. This translates into CAISARGVTYEQYF.

The V and J genes are TRBV18 and TRBJ2-4; possible D gene TRBD2, 6 bases. The J call is doubtful: the DNA matches TRBJ2-7 better. CDR1 KGHSH and CDR2 LQKENI come from the germline V gene. The CDR3 consists of 14 residues. The CDR3 nucleotides are TGTGCCAGCTCACCAAAGGAGGGTCCCAACGAGCAGTACTTC. This translates into CASSPKEGPNEQYF.

This clonotype was seen just once. One junction end does not reproduce the germline sequence, and a read error may be involved. The rearrangement uses TRBV27 and TRBJ2-3; D unresolved. The germline gives CDR1 MNHEY, CDR2 SMNVEV (reference sequence). The CDR3 has 14 amino acids. CDR3 in amino acids: CASSLPHSTDTPYF. The CDR3 coding sequence is TGTGCCAGCAGTTTACCACATAGCACAGATACGCCGTATTTT.

The sample holds a few counts of this clonotype. The chain carries TRBV7-2 and TRBJ2-1; D gene ambiguous. Trimming pared 4 bases from V and 8 bases from J, leaving 6 bases between. The V gene's germline CDR1 is SGHTA and CDR2 FQGNSA. The CDR3 length is 11 residues. The CDR3 nucleotides are TGTGCCAGCAGCTCTGGGGATGAGCAGTTCTTC. This gives the protein CASSSGDEQFF.

As to this clonotype: One end of the junction does not line up with germline, which may come from a read error. The rearrangement links TRBV25-1 to TRBJ2-4, with unresolved D. Germline V lookup: CDR1 MGHDK, CDR2 SYGVNS. The CDR3 is made up of 12 amino acids. The CDR3 nucleotides are TGTGCCAGCAGGGAATCAGGTCAAAGGCAGTACTTC. Translation gives CASRESGQRQYF.

The chain has TRBV20-1 and TRBJ1-2; D possibly corresponds to TRBD1 (6 bases). Germline lookup yields CDR1 DFQATT and CDR2 SNEGSKA (reference sequence). The CDR3 runs 15 residues. Trimming left V 0 bases short and J 4 bases short, with 15 bases between. The CDR3 DNA is TGCAGTGCTAGAGAGAAGACAGGTCCGAGCTATGGCTACACCTTC. It codes for CSAREKTGPSYGYTF.

The chain uses TRBV20-1 and TRBJ2-3; tentatively, D is TRBD2 (5 bases). CDR1 is DFQATT, CDR2 SNEGSKA, per germline (reference sequence). Trimming shortened V by 4 bases and J by 4 bases, and 15 bases separated the two germline ends. This CDR3 has 14 amino acids. CDR3 region: CSAKLAITPDTQYF. The CDR3 DNA is TGCAGTGCTAAGCTAGCAATAACACCAGATACGCAGTATTTT.

Details on this clonotype: At one boundary the junction diverges from the germline segment, which might be a read error. J is TRBJ2-7 and V is TRBV12-3 or TRBV12-4, with D perhaps TRBD1 or TRBD2 (5 bases each). This CDR3 is 14 amino acids long. The DNA of the CDR3 is TGTGCCTGCAGTCTAACCCTCGGGGCTTACGAGCAGTACTTC. Translating gives CACSLTLGAYEQYF.

The J gene is TRBJ2-1, the V gene TRBV12-3 or TRBV12-4; D is unclear. The length of the CDR3 is 13 residues. V was cut by 5 bases and J by 5 bases, with 10 bases left in between. CDR3 residues: CASSVNADNEQFF. The CDR3 DNA is TGTGCCAGCAGTGTCAACGCCGACAATGAGCAGTTCTTC.

The sample holds many counts of this clonotype. This chain links TRBV3-1 with TRBJ1-2; D remains unclear. The V gene's germline CDR1 is LGHDT and CDR2 YNNKEL (reference sequence). There are 15 residues in the CDR3. Trimming shortened V by 1 base and J by 4 bases, and 13 bases separated the two germline ends. The CDR3 protein is CASSQGITPIYGYTF. CDR3 nucleotide sequence: TGTGCCAGCAGCCAAGGTATTACTCCGATCTATGGCTACACCTTC.

This chain joins TRBV15 and TRBJ2-4; D ambiguous. The ends were cut back, 4 bases at V and 11 bases at J, with 18 bases in the middle. CDR1 and CDR2 from the germline V gene are LNHNV and YYDKDF (reference sequence). The CDR3 is 14 amino acids. The CDR3, as DNA: TGTGCCACCAGCACTCCCACGGGCGGAAGTCTTCAGTACTTC. This codes for CATSTPTGGSLQYF.

The gene calls are TRBV20-1 and TRBJ2-3, with D unclear. The germline V gene encodes CDR1 DFQATT and CDR2 SNEGSKA (reference sequence). Trimming stripped 5 bases from V and 7 bases from J, with 7 bases between. CDR3 length equals 10 residues. CDR3 sequence reads: CSAFKNTQYF. Written as DNA, the CDR3 is TGCAGTGCTTTTAAAAATACGCAGTATTTT.